The 25 T cell receptor beta chains in this list originate from one sample, sequenced in a study of T cells in Graves' hyperthyroidism and ophthalmopathy. TCR beta CDR3 region amplification was performed from RNA transcripts. When the TCR CDR3 underwent first-round RT-PCR, the HTBI primer set was used. In TCRdb, the multiplex PCR reads were re-called with MiXCR into one record per CDR3 protein. The profile shows a few hundred thousand distinct CDR3 sequences, around 20% of them singletons. Material for sequencing was blood. The receptors were gathered from a man younger than 35 with Graves' hyperthyroidism.

This clonotype was recorded at least ten times. The chain employs TRBV19 and TRBJ1-2; 7 nucleotides agree with TRBD1. Trimming took 8 bases from V and 7 from J; bases not matched to a gene: 10. CDR3 length equals 13 residues. Germline CDR1 and CDR2: LNHDA and SQIVND (reference sequence). The CDR3 reads CASAIDREGGYTF. The CDR3 coding sequence is TGTGCCAGTGCTATCGACAGGGAGGGTGGCTACACCTTC.

This clonotype was found once. Given the absence of the conserved phenylalanine or tryptophan at the CDR3 end, a read error is likely. This sequence joins TRBV20-1 and TRBJ1-1; 7 bases line up with TRBD1. The CDR3 contains 15 residues. V lost 0 bases to trimming and J lost 2 bases; unmatched junction nucleotides: 6. Germline V gene sequence: CDR1 DFQATT, CDR2 SNEGSKA (reference sequence). CDR3 nucleotide sequence: TGCAGTGCTAGAGACACGTCAGGGGGAAACACTGAAGCTTTCTTG. It encodes CSARDTSGGNTEAFL.

V gene TRBV6-1 combines with J gene TRBJ1-5; 7 bases are a match to TRBD1. This CDR3 has 15 amino acids. With V trimmed by 6 bases and J by 3 bases, 8 bases remained unmatched. Germline lookup yields CDR1 MNHNS and CDR2 SASEGT. The CDR3 here is CASRFRTGVNQPQHF. The CDR3 bases are TGTGCCAGCAGGTTCCGGACAGGCGTCAATCAGCCCCAGCATTTT.

This clonotype has a count of ten or more. The chain carries TRBV28 and TRBJ1-5; D is ambiguous. Germline V lookup: CDR1 MDHEN, CDR2 SYDVKM. The CDR3 length is 16 residues. Trimming stripped 6 bases from V and 6 bases from J, with 21 bases between. The CDR3 loop reads CASSRGLVFGSQPQHF. As DNA, the CDR3 is TGTGCCAGCAGCCGCGGACTTGTCTTCGGGAGTCAGCCCCAGCATTTT.

This clonotype occurred many times. The gene calls are TRBV20-1 and TRBJ2-3, with D perhaps TRBD1 (5 bases). The CDR3 consists of 13 residues. CDR1 is DFQATT and CDR2 is SNEGSKA in the germline V gene (reference sequence). With 6 bases removed from V and 0 bases from J, the gap between germline ends came to 10 bases. The chain's CDR3 is CSAGAPSTDTQYF. The DNA of the CDR3 is TGCAGTGCAGGGGCCCCGAGCACAGATACGCAGTATTTT.

V usage is TRBV28 and J usage is TRBJ1-2; possible D gene TRBD1, 5 bases. V dropped 6 bases and J dropped 10 bases, with 18 bases sitting between them. This CDR3 comprises 13 residues. Germline CDR1 MDHEN, CDR2 SYDVKM. CDR3 in amino acids: CASRSGDRVIYTF. The CDR3 nucleotides read TGTGCCAGCAGATCGGGGGACCGAGTGATCTACACCTTC.

As regards this clonotype: At one of its ends the junction is not consistent with the germline gene, which may arise from a read error. The chain employs TRBV19 and TRBJ1-2, with TRBD1 matching 9 bases. CDR1 and CDR2 from the germline V gene are LNHDA and SQIVND (reference sequence). This CDR3 has 16 residues. The CDR3 nucleotides read TGTGCCAGTGGAGACATTGAACAGGGGGCGAACTGTGGCTACACCTTC. Translated: CASGDIEQGANCGYTF.

This clonotype was recorded at least ten times. The chain links TRBV7-8 to TRBJ2-2, with 10 bases aligning to TRBD1. V lost 8 bases and J lost 5; bases outside the gene matches: 5. Per the germline V gene, CDR1 is SGHVS and CDR2 is FQNEAQ. This CDR3 is built from 14 residues. CDR3 DNA sequence: TGTGCCAGCGGTTGGACAGGGGGGACCGGGGAGCTGTTTTTT. Translated, it gives CASGWTGGTGELFF.

This clonotype was counted many times. The chain links TRBV2 to TRBJ2-7; TRBD1 aligns across 8 bases. The CDR3 has 13 residues. Germline CDR1 SNHLY, CDR2 FYNNEI. J lost 4 bases, V lost 6 bases, and 5 bases had no gene match. CDR3 sequence: CASSRDRIYEQYF. The CDR3 DNA is TGTGCCAGCAGCCGGGACAGGATTTACGAGCAGTACTTC.

This clonotype was observed at least ten times. The chain uses TRBV12-3 or TRBV12-4 and TRBJ2-5, with D possibly TRBD2 on 6 matching bases. The CDR3 is 14 residues long. Trimming stripped 2 bases from V and 5 bases from J, with 12 bases between. The CDR3 loop is CASSLRTTVETQYF. The CDR3 nucleotides read TGTGCCAGCAGTTTAAGGACTACCGTGGAGACCCAGTACTTC.

Comments on this clonotype: At one end, the junction sequence differs from germline, possibly due to a read error. This sequence joins TRBV6-1 and TRBJ1-2; D may be TRBD1 (6 bases). The germline gives CDR1 MNHNS, CDR2 SASEGT. The CDR3 runs to 14 residues. In DNA form, the CDR3 reads TGTGCCAGCAGTCCACAACAGGGCGGACAAAGGTCTATCTTC. It is translated as CASSPQQGGQRSIF.

At least ten counts were recorded for this clonotype. This chain uses TRBV6-1 with TRBJ1-2, with a tentative D call TRBD1 (6 bases). CDR1 MNHNS and CDR2 SASEGT come from the germline V gene. The CDR3 consists of 14 residues. Trimming removed 1 base at V and 5 bases at J, with 11 bases between. The CDR3 spells CASSEGRGDYGYTF. As DNA, the CDR3 is TGTGCCAGCAGTGAAGGGAGGGGGGATTATGGCTACACCTTC.

In its sample, this clonotype was seen a few times. The gene calls are TRBV4-1 and TRBJ1-1; D remains ambiguous. V was cut by 1 base and J by 3 bases, with 6 bases left in between. Germline CDR1 MGHRA, CDR2 YSYEKL. The CDR3 has 13 residues. The DNA for the CDR3 is TGCGCCAGCAGCCAAGGCCCCCACACTGAAGCTTTCTTT. Translated: CASSQGPHTEAFF.

The sample holds many counts of this clonotype. This chain connects TRBV30 to TRBJ2-5; D unresolved. Trimming stripped 0 bases from V and 7 bases from J, with 6 bases between. Germline-derived CDR1 and CDR2 are GTSNPN and SVGIG (reference sequence). The CDR3 contains 11 residues. This chain's CDR3 is CAWSVLGTQYF. The CDR3 coding sequence is TGTGCCTGGAGTGTGCTTGGGACCCAGTACTTC.

This clonotype has a count of ten or more. The V call is TRBV6-1, the J call TRBJ2-5; D unclear. The CDR3 is 13 residues long. Trimming stripped 1 base from V and 7 bases from J, with 10 bases between. Germline lookup yields CDR1 MNHNS and CDR2 SASEGT. This CDR3 is CASSEVTIGTQYF. CDR3 nucleotides: TGTGCCAGCAGTGAAGTCACAATAGGGACCCAGTACTTC.

The sample holds many counts of this clonotype. The chain employs TRBV30 and TRBJ1-1; 8 nucleotides match TRBD1. Trimming removed 2 bases from V and 2 bases from J; junction bases left unmatched: 7. This CDR3 contains 15 residues. Per germline, CDR1 GTSNPN and CDR2 SVGIG (reference sequence). The CDR3 coding sequence is TGTGCCTGGAGTCGCAAGGGACAGGATAACACTGAAGCTTTCTTT. This codes for CAWSRKGQDNTEAFF.

This clonotype was observed many times. The chain joins TRBV12-3 or TRBV12-4 to TRBJ1-1; tentative D call: TRBD1 (5 bases). CDR3 length equals 13 residues. Trimming cost V 0 bases and J 7 bases, with 9 bases left between them. The CDR3 is CASSLARGGEAFF. In DNA, the CDR3 is TGTGCCAGCAGTTTAGCCCGCGGGGGTGAAGCTTTCTTT.

The table lists this clonotype with a few counts. CDR3 residues: CASSPHSMNTEAFF. The CDR3 DNA sequence: TGTGCCAGCAGCCCCCACAGCATGAACACTGAAGCTTTCTTT. This chain links TRBV3-1 with TRBJ1-1; D not certain. Trimming stripped 4 bases from V and 0 bases from J, with 9 bases between. Germline CDR1 is LGHDT and CDR2 is YNNKEL (reference sequence). The CDR3 length is 14 residues.

This clonotype came up many times. The gene calls are TRBV6-1 and TRBJ1-5; unclear D gene. Germline CDR1 and CDR2: MNHNS and SASEGT. V gave up 4 bases and J gave up 7 bases, with 11 bases separating them. The CDR3 runs 13 residues. The CDR3 region is CASSASSGQPQHF. In DNA form, the CDR3 reads TGTGCCAGCAGTGCGTCCTCGGGACAGCCCCAGCATTTT.

This clonotype was seen at least ten times. The J gene is TRBJ2-2, the V gene TRBV6-1; 9 bases align to TRBD1. Trimming removed 7 bases from V and 3 bases from J; junction bases left unmatched: 6. The length of the CDR3 is 15 residues. The germline V gene encodes CDR1 MNHNS and CDR2 SASEGT. CDR3 amino acids: CASTLQGADTGELFF. CDR3 nucleotide sequence: TGTGCCAGCACCTTACAGGGGGCCGACACCGGGGAGCTGTTTTTT.

The V call is TRBV6-2 or TRBV6-3, the J call TRBJ1-2; 7 bases fit TRBD1. V dropped 6 bases and J dropped 4; count of bases not matched to a gene: 5. The CDR3 totals 13 residues. Germline lookup yields CDR1 MNHEY and CDR2 SVGEGT. The CDR3 coding sequence is TGTGCCAGCAGATACGGACAGGTCTATGGCTACACCTTC. Its translation: CASRYGQVYGYTF.

This clonotype has more than one count but fewer than ten. The chain joins TRBV19 to TRBJ2-5; 10 positions match TRBD2. The germline V gene encodes CDR1 LNHDA and CDR2 SQIVND (reference sequence). V lost 5 bases and J lost 3; bases outside the gene matches: 3. This CDR3 has 14 residues. The DNA for the CDR3 is TGTGCCAGTAGTCTAGCGGGGGACGAAGAGACCCAGTACTTC. The encoded protein is CASSLAGDEETQYF.

This clonotype has a count of ten or more. The chain has TRBV7-2 and TRBJ2-5; TRBD1 aligns across 7 bases. This CDR3 contains 14 residues. CDR1 SGHTA and CDR2 FQGNSA come from the germline V gene. V lost 2 bases, J lost 7 bases, and 7 bases stayed unmatched. The CDR3 protein is CASSLNRGEGTQYF. The CDR3 DNA follows: TGTGCCAGCAGCTTAAACAGGGGTGAAGGGACCCAGTACTTC.

The chain is built from TRBV20-1 and TRBJ2-5, with D possibly TRBD2 on 6 matching bases. The germline gives CDR1 DFQATT, CDR2 SNEGSKA (reference sequence). CDR3 length equals 13 residues. The CDR3 loop reads CRVYGGTGETQYF. DNA of the CDR3: TGCAGGGTGTATGGGGGGACCGGAGAGACCCAGTACTTC.

This clonotype was seen at least ten times. The chain carries TRBV28 and TRBJ2-5; perhaps TRBD2 as D (6 bases). Germline lookup yields CDR1 MDHEN and CDR2 SYDVKM. Trimming cost V 6 bases and J 5 bases, with 10 bases left between them. There are 12 residues in the CDR3. The CDR3 sequence: CASSSGRETQYF. CDR3 coding DNA: TGTGCCAGCAGCTCAGGGAGGGAGACCCAGTACTTC.